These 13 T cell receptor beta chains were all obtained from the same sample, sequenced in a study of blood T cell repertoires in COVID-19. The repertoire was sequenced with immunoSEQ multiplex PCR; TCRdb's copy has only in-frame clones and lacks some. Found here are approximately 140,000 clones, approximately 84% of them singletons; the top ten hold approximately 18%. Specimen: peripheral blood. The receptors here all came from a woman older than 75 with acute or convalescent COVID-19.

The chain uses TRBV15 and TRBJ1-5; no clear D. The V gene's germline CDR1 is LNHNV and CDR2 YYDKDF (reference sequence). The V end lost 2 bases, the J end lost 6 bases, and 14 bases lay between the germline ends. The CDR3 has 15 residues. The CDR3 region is CATSRKPGPSQPQHF. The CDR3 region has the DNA TGTGCCACCAGCAGAAAGCCAGGTCCCAGTCAGCCCCAGCATTTT. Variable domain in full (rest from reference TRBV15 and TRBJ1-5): DAMVIQNPRYQVTQFGKPVTLSCSQTLNHNVMYWYQQKSSQAPKLLFHYYDKDFNNEADTPDNFQSRRPNTSFCFLDIRSPGLGDTAMYLCATSRKPGPSQPQHFGDGTRLSIL.

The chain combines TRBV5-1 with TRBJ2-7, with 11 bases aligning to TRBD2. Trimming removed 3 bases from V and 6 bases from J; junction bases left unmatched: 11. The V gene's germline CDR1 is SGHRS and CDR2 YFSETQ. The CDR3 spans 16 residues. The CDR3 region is CASSSGGGLAALEQYF. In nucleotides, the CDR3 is TGCGCCAGCAGCTCCGGAGGGGGACTAGCGGCTCTCGAGCAGTACTTC.

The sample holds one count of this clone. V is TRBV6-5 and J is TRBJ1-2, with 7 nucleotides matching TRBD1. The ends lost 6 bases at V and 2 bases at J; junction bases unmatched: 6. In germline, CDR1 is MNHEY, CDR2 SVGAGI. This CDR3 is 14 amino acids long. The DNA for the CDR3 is TGTGCCAGCAGAAATCCGGGACAGAACTATGGCTACACCTTC. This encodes CASRNPGQNYGYTF.

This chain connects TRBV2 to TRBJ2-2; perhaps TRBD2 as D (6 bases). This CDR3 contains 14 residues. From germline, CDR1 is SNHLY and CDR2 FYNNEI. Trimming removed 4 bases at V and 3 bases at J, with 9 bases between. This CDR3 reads CASSAAGYTGELFF. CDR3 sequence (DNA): TGTGCCAGCAGTGCCGCGGGGTACACCGGGGAGCTGTTTTTT.

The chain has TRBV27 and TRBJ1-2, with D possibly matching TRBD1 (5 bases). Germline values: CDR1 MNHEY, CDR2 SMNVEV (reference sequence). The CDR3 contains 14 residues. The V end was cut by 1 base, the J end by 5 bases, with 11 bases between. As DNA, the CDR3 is TGTGCCAGCAGTTTATTCCCCAGGGATTATGGCTACACCTTC. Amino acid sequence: CASSLFPRDYGYTF.

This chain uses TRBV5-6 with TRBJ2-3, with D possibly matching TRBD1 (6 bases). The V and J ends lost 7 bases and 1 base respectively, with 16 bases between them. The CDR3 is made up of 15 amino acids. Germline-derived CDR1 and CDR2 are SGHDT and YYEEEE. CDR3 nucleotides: TGTGCCAGCGCGCACCGGGACACCCGCACAGATACGCAGTATTTT. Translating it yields CASAHRDTRTDTQYF.

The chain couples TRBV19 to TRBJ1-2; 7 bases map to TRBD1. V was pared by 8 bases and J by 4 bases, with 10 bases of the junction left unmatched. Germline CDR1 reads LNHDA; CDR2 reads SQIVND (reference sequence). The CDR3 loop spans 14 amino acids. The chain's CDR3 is CASVPGQYLYGYTF. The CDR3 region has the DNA TGTGCCAGTGTACCGGGACAGTACCTCTATGGCTACACCTTC.

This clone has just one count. The CDR3 DNA reads TGTGCTAGTGGTTTCAGACTAGCGGCAGAGACCCAGTACTTC. Translating it yields CASGFRLAAETQYF. The chain combines TRBV12-5 with TRBJ2-5, with 9 bases matching TRBD2. Germline V CDR1 and CDR2: LGHNT, FRNRAP. Trimming cost V 3 bases and J 4 bases; bases outside gene matches: 3. The CDR3 length is 14 residues.

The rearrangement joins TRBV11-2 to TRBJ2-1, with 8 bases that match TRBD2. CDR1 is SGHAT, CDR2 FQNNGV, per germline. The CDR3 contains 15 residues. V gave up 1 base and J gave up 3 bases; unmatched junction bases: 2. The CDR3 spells CASSLASGSYNEQFF. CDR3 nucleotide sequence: TGTGCCAGCAGCTTAGCCAGCGGGAGCTACAATGAGCAGTTCTTC. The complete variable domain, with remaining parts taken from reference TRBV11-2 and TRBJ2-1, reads EAGVAQSPRYKIIEKRQSVAFWCNPISGHATLYWYQQILGQGPKLLIQFQNNGVVDDSQLPKDRFSAERLKGVDSTLKIQPAKLEDSAVYLCASSLASGSYNEQFFGPGTRLTVL.

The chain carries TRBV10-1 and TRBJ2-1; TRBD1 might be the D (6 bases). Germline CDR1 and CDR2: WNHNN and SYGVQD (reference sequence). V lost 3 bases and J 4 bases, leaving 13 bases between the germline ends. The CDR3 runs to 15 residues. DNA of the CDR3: TGCGCCAGCAGTGATCTCCAGGGGTTTTACAATGAGCAGTTCTTC. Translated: CASSDLQGFYNEQFF.

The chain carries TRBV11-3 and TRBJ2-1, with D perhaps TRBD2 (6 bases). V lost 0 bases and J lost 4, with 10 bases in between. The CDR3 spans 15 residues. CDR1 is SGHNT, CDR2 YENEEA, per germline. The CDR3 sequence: CASSLDRDSYNEQFF. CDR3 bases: TGTGCCAGCAGCTTAGACCGGGACTCTTACAATGAGCAGTTCTTC. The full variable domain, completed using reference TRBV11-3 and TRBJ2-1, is EAGVVQSPRYKIIEKKQPVAFWCNPISGHNTLYWYLQNLGQGPELLIRYENEEAVDDSQLPKDRFSAERLKGVDSTLKIQPAELGDSAVYLCASSLDRDSYNEQFFGPGTRLTVL.

CDR3 amino acids: CASSPTGGRKEIEKLFF. In DNA form, the CDR3 reads TGTGCCAGCAGCCCTACCGGGGGGCGGAAGGAGATTGAAAAACTGTTTTTT. The chain links TRBV7-9 to TRBJ1-4; perhaps TRBD1 as D (6 bases). This CDR3 comprises 17 residues. Trimming took off 5 bases at V and 7 bases at J, with 23 bases between the two ends. The germline gives CDR1 SEHNR, CDR2 FQNEAQ (reference sequence).

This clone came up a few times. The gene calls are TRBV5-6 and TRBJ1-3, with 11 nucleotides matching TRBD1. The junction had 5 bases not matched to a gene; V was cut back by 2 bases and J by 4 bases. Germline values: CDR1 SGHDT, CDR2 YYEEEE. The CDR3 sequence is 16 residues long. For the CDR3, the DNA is TGTGCCAGCAGCTTAGGACAGGGGGCCGCCGGAAACACCATATATTTT. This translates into CASSLGQGAAGNTIYF.